This entry is about one TCR beta chain. The table lists this clonotype with many counts. The specificity of this receptor is unknown. No much larger clone exists at a distance of one base, and base qualities are not known. Sequenced on an Illumina HiSeq 2500. Quantitative 5'-RACE with molecular barcodes was the method used to prepare the TCR beta libraries. Per the source publication's procedure: A new computational method, built on a probabilistic model of VDJ rearrangement, was used to identify disease-linked TCR variants. Through fastp at Q25 and MiXCR, TCRdb rebuilt clones from the public reads, retaining in-frame beta chains. CDR3 protein duplicates are merged, each entry listing the most common genes and DNA. The V and J calls reflect TCRdb's pipeline rather than the authors' work. The sample has some 150,000 distinct CDR3 sequences on record, roughly an eighth of them singletons. In total, the top ten clones hold around 4.1% of the sample.

This entry is derived from a study of CD8 T cells in ankylosing spondylitis (dated by TCRdb to about 2017). Looking at the study overall: T cell receptor beta repertoires were profiled in healthy donors and ankylosing spondylitis patients so that disease-linked TCR variants could be found. Samples of peripheral blood were taken, and for ankylosing spondylitis patients, synovial fluid was collected as well. The whole study cohort included about a hundred healthy donors and about two dozen ankylosing spondylitis patients.

The germline V gene (reference sequence) gives CDR1 as SGHAT and CDR2 as FQDESV. There are 12 amino acids in the CDR3, from cysteine to phenylalanine inclusive. Only the CDR3 region is kept as DNA, spanning 36 bases read in frame from base 1. V loses 4 bases, J loses 7 bases, and the germline ends lie 8 bases apart. Here is what the overall study found, with its caveats: Some motif variants had previously been reported in the synovial fluid and blood of reactive arthritis patients, which suggests shared mechanisms of disease initiation. The disease-linked clones were reported as significantly enriched in matched synovial fluid samples from ankylosing spondylitis patients. A TCR beta motif made up of several highly homologous amino acid variants appeared to be characteristic of blood from ankylosing spondylitis patients. A CD8+ phenotype was shown by the disease-linked clones, which were found at relatively low frequencies in peripheral blood.

This chain is built from TRBV11-1 and TRBJ2-1, with the D gene not clear enough to name. The clonotype was recovered from a female donor with ankylosing spondylitis or in good health (not recorded which). Input material: blood, either unsorted or a sorted T cell fraction (not recorded which). The DNA reads TGTGCCAGCAGCTCAGTTGGAAATGAGCAGTTCTTC. Translated, this is CASSSVGNEQFF.